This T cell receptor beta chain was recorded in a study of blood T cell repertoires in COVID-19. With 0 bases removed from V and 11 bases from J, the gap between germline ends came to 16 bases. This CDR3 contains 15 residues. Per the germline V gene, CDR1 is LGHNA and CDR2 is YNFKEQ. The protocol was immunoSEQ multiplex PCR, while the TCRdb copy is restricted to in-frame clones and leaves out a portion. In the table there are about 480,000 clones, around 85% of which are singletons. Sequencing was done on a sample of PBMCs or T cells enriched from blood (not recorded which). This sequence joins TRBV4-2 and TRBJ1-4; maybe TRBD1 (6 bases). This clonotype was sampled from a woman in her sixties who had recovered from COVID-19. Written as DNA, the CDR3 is TGTGCCAGCAGCCAAGATAGATCCCAGGGGATGAAACTGTTTTTT. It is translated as CASSQDRSQGMKLFF.